Sequencing of this T cell receptor beta chain was carried out in a study of T cells in Graves' hyperthyroidism and ophthalmopathy. General study points: Ophthalmopathy was separated from stable hyperthyroidism by a 13 V-J model.

This clonotype was detected ten times or more. Its antigen remains unidentified. RNA transcripts were the template for amplifying TCR beta CDR3 regions. The HTBI primer set was used in a first-round RT-PCR of the TCR CDR3. TCRdb ran MiXCR on the multiplex PCR reads and lists one entry per CDR3 protein. Of hundreds of thousands of distinct CDR3 sequences in the sample, around 22% were seen once. Criteria for exclusion of patients were uncontrolled infection, other autoimmune disease, pregnancy or lactation. Sequencing input: blood. The sequence derives from a woman in her twenties or thirties with Graves' ophthalmopathy.

This CDR3 reads CATAGSLGEGQYF. CDR3 nucleotides: TGTGCCACAGCGGGTTCCCTCGGGGAGGGCCAGTACTTC. The V and J genes are TRBV10-3 and TRBJ2-7, with 7 bases identical to TRBD2. The V gene end was trimmed by 10 bases and the J gene end by 10 bases; junction bases not matched to a gene: 16. The CDR3 runs to 13 residues. Germline V lookup: CDR1 ENHRY, CDR2 SYGVKD.